This T cell receptor beta chain was retrieved from a study of OX40 agonist ivuxolimab in advanced cancers. Prior autoimmune disease or systemic immunosuppression barred patients. The CDR3 contains 14 residues. The V segment lost 6 bases and the J segment 5 bases; nucleotides outside the gene matches: 9. Germline assignment: CDR1 LNHDA and CDR2 SQIVND (reference sequence). Findings of the study overall: Expanded peripheral T cell antigen specificity was not determined. The study observed clonal expansion of CD4+ and CD8+ blood T cells by week 6 at 0.1 to 3.0 mg/kg.

Clones were read by immunoSEQ multiplex PCR, and TCRdb kept only the in-frame ones, dropping some. The sample includes over 65,000 clones, 80% to 85% of them seen just once. On this clone: Its antigen is unknown.

Sequenced here: CD4+ or CD8+ T cells sorted from blood, sampled in a trial of the OX40 agonist ivuxolimab. The chain couples TRBV19 to TRBJ1-1; 7 positions agree with TRBD1. The sequence came from an adult with an advanced solid tumor such as melanoma, head and neck, liver or kidney cancer. The CDR3 loop is CASSHRQGRTEAFF. In DNA form, the CDR3 reads TGTGCCAGTAGCCACAGACAGGGAAGGACTGAAGCTTTCTTT.